This TCR beta chain was obtained from a study of tumor-infiltrating lymphocytes in primary liver carcinoma. The V gene's germline CDR1 is MGHRA and CDR2 YSYEKL. This CDR3 has 16 amino acids. V gave up 0 bases and J gave up 0 bases, with 9 bases separating them. Germline DNA was also extracted, and blood RNA was taken from unsorted whole blood. Starting from approximately 470 ng of total RNA, TCR beta cDNA was produced with a primer in the constant region. Investigators got TCR beta libraries out of three nested multiplex PCR rounds, done with slightly modified ARM-PCR. The first two PCR rounds used TRBV1-TRBV30 forward primers with a C-beta reverse primer, 10 to 11 cycles each. MiXCR, run by TCRdb on the multiplex PCR reads, gives a single entry per CDR3 protein. The data show about 180,000 distinct CDR3 sequences, 60% seen once.

The source is a man aged 35 to 55 with primary liver carcinoma and hepatitis B virus infection. Sequencing was performed on peripheral blood. This chain connects TRBV4-1 to TRBJ2-4, with TRBD1 as a possible D gene (5 bases). CDR3: CASSQERQQAKNIQYF. CDR3 bases: TGCGCCAGCAGCCAAGAAAGACAGCAAGCCAAAAACATTCAGTACTTC.